Listed below are T cell receptor beta chains from one sample, sequenced in a study of radiation and T cells in renal cell carcinoma. Produced via immunoSEQ multiplex PCR; TCRdb's table is partial and in-frame only. The table records 130,000 or so clones, 75% to 90% of them present only once. The source was blood, collected from a patient whose treatment included radiotherapy and nephrectomy. The source is a woman between 50 and 59 years old with renal cell carcinoma. Both conserved end residues are part of each CDR3. Each record gives: V gene, J gene, clone size, D gene, CDR3 protein, CDR3 DNA. D genes are given only for firm matches. Clone size is stated in some rows and not others, as once, few, many or a class when expanded.

v_call: TRBV19
j_call: TRBJ2-7
clone_size: NA
d_call: TRBD1
cdr3_aa: CASSAGQGSYEQYF
cdr3_nt: TGTGCCAGTAGTGCCGGACAGGGTTCCTACGAGCAGTACTTC

v_call: TRBV6-5
j_call: TRBJ1-2
clone_size: once
d_call: NA
cdr3_aa: CASSYNGGNYGYTF
cdr3_nt: TGTGCCAGCAGTTATAACGGGGGGAACTATGGCTACACCTTC

v_call: TRBV23-1
j_call: TRBJ2-7
clone_size: NA
d_call: NA
cdr3_aa: CASSPGGGQGNEQYF
cdr3_nt: TGCGCCAGCAGCCCCGGAGGGGGGCAGGGGAACGAGCAGTACTTC

v_call: TRBV4-1
j_call: TRBJ2-1
clone_size: NA
d_call: TRBD2
cdr3_aa: CASSQGPWTSPNEQFF
cdr3_nt: TGCGCCAGCAGCCAAGGACCCTGGACTAGCCCCAATGAGCAGTTCTTC

v_call: TRBV7-2
j_call: TRBJ2-5
clone_size: NA
d_call: NA
cdr3_aa: CASSSLGVLETQYF
cdr3_nt: TGTGCCAGCAGCTCTCTTGGCGTCTTAGAGACCCAGTACTTC

v_call: TRBV4-3
j_call: TRBJ2-7
clone_size: NA
d_call: NA
cdr3_aa: CASSQGGARSSYEQYF
cdr3_nt: TGCGCCAGCAGCCAGGGGGGGGCCCGAAGCTCCTACGAGCAGTACTTC

v_call: TRBV30
j_call: TRBJ2-1
clone_size: NA
d_call: NA
cdr3_aa: CAWSVLGPGSSYNEQFF
cdr3_nt: TGTGCCTGGAGTGTACTTGGGCCAGGGAGCTCCTACAATGAGCAGTTCTTC

v_call: TRBV29-1
j_call: TRBJ2-7
clone_size: NA
d_call: TRBD1
cdr3_aa: CSAGQGPSYEQYF
cdr3_nt: TGCAGCGCCGGACAGGGGCCCTCCTACGAGCAGTACTTC

v_call: TRBV18
j_call: TRBJ2-1
clone_size: NA
d_call: NA
cdr3_aa: CASSHSDGSEQFF
cdr3_nt: TGTGCCAGCTCCCACTCAGATGGGAGTGAGCAGTTCTTC

v_call: TRBV10-3
j_call: TRBJ1-4
clone_size: once
d_call: NA
cdr3_aa: CAMSRDGNEKLFF
cdr3_nt: TGTGCCATGTCTCGGGACGGTAATGAAAAACTGTTTTTT

v_call: TRBV7-2
j_call: TRBJ1-3
clone_size: NA
d_call: NA
cdr3_aa: CASSPPTKNTIYF
cdr3_nt: TGTGCCAGCAGCCCTCCCACTAAAAACACCATATATTTT

v_call: TRBV7-9
j_call: TRBJ1-3
clone_size: NA
d_call: TRBD1
cdr3_aa: CASSRRGYGNTIYF
cdr3_nt: TGTGCCAGCAGCCGCAGGGGGTACGGAAACACCATATATTTT

v_call: TRBV5-1
j_call: TRBJ2-3
clone_size: NA
d_call: NA
cdr3_aa: CASSLGPGTDTQYF
cdr3_nt: TGCGCCAGCAGCTTGGGGCCGGGGACAGATACGCAGTATTTT

v_call: TRBV5-4
j_call: TRBJ2-5
clone_size: once
d_call: NA
cdr3_aa: CASSLIQETQYF
cdr3_nt: TGTGCCAGCAGCTTGATCCAAGAGACCCAGTACTTC

v_call: TRBV6-5
j_call: TRBJ1-5
clone_size: NA
d_call: NA
cdr3_aa: CASSYSRSNQPQHF
cdr3_nt: TGTGCCAGCAGTTACTCGCGGAGCAATCAGCCCCAGCATTTT

v_call: TRBV7-9
j_call: TRBJ1-5
clone_size: NA
d_call: TRBD1
cdr3_aa: CASSRTGEGNQPQHF
cdr3_nt: TGTGCCAGCAGCCGGACAGGGGAGGGCAATCAGCCCCAGCATTTT

v_call: TRBV4-3
j_call: TRBJ2-3
clone_size: NA
d_call: NA
cdr3_aa: CASSQDLPGVGGTDTQYF
cdr3_nt: TGCGCCAGCAGCCAAGATCTTCCGGGAGTGGGGGGCACAGATACGCAGTATTTT

v_call: TRBV6-1
j_call: TRBJ2-7
clone_size: NA
d_call: NA
cdr3_aa: CASSDPGRAYEQYF
cdr3_nt: TGTGCCAGCAGTGACCCCGGGAGAGCCTACGAGCAGTACTTC

v_call: TRBV28
j_call: TRBJ1-3
clone_size: NA
d_call: TRBD1
cdr3_aa: CASTSEGTARRNTIYF
cdr3_nt: TGTGCCAGCACCTCAGAGGGGACAGCCCGGAGAAACACCATATATTTT

v_call: TRBV10-3
j_call: TRBJ1-1
clone_size: NA
d_call: NA
cdr3_aa: CAISDRGNTEAFF
cdr3_nt: TGTGCCATCAGTGATCGAGGAAACACTGAAGCTTTCTTT

v_call: TRBV10-3
j_call: TRBJ1-2
clone_size: NA
d_call: NA
cdr3_aa: CAISESAGGGYTF
cdr3_nt: TGTGCCATCAGTGAGTCAGCGGGAGGCGGCTACACCTTC

v_call: TRBV19
j_call: TRBJ2-2
clone_size: NA
d_call: TRBD2
cdr3_aa: CATHGLAGNTGELFF
cdr3_nt: TGTGCCACCCACGGGCTAGCGGGGAACACCGGGGAGCTGTTTTTT

v_call: TRBV25-1
j_call: TRBJ2-7
clone_size: NA
d_call: NA
cdr3_aa: CASSEYEVPYEQYF
cdr3_nt: TGTGCCAGCAGTGAATATGAGGTTCCCTACGAGCAGTACTTC

v_call: TRBV25-1
j_call: TRBJ2-7
clone_size: NA
d_call: NA
cdr3_aa: CASSEWRDAYEQYF
cdr3_nt: TGTGCCAGCAGTGAATGGCGGGACGCCTACGAGCAGTACTTC

v_call: TRBV29-1
j_call: TRBJ2-7
clone_size: NA
d_call: TRBD2
cdr3_aa: CSVDGGLAGHSYEQYF
cdr3_nt: TGCAGCGTTGACGGGGGACTAGCGGGCCACTCCTACGAGCAGTACTTC

v_call: TRBV5-1
j_call: TRBJ1-2
clone_size: NA
d_call: NA
cdr3_aa: CASSLASSSVRGYTF
cdr3_nt: TGCGCCAGCAGCTTGGCCTCCTCCTCAGTAAGGGGCTACACCTTC

v_call: TRBV5-1
j_call: TRBJ2-7
clone_size: few
d_call: NA
cdr3_aa: CASKNEAGYEQYF
cdr3_nt: TGCGCCAGCAAAAATGAAGCGGGTTACGAGCAGTACTTC

v_call: TRBV4-1
j_call: TRBJ2-7
clone_size: NA
d_call: NA
cdr3_aa: CASSPLSRGKYEQYF
cdr3_nt: TGCGCCAGCAGCCCCCTAAGCCGAGGAAAGTACGAGCAGTACTTC

v_call: TRBV27
j_call: TRBJ2-7
clone_size: NA
d_call: TRBD2
cdr3_aa: CASSVSGGLYEQYF
cdr3_nt: TGTGCCAGCAGTGTTAGCGGGGGACTCTACGAGCAGTACTTC

v_call: TRBV5-1
j_call: TRBJ1-1
clone_size: NA
d_call: NA
cdr3_aa: CASSLGGAQTEAFF
cdr3_nt: TGCGCCAGCAGCTTGGGAGGGGCGCAGACTGAAGCTTTCTTT

v_call: TRBV29-1
j_call: TRBJ2-5
clone_size: NA
d_call: NA
cdr3_aa: CSVEDPTQETQYF
cdr3_nt: TGCAGCGTTGAAGATCCGACACAAGAGACCCAGTACTTC

v_call: TRBV5-1
j_call: TRBJ2-7
clone_size: NA
d_call: NA
cdr3_aa: CASSLGGSNEQYF
cdr3_nt: TGCGCCAGCAGCTTGGGGGGATCCAACGAGCAGTACTTC

v_call: TRBV29-1
j_call: TRBJ2-5
clone_size: NA
d_call: NA
cdr3_aa: CSVSEGAGETQYF
cdr3_nt: TGCAGCGTCTCGGAGGGGGCAGGGGAGACCCAGTACTTC

v_call: TRBV5-4
j_call: TRBJ2-7
clone_size: once
d_call: TRBD1
cdr3_aa: CASSYLTGLENEQYF
cdr3_nt: TGTGCCAGCAGCTATCTGACAGGGCTCGAAAACGAGCAGTACTTC

v_call: TRBV7-2
j_call: TRBJ2-2
clone_size: NA
d_call: NA
cdr3_aa: CASSLAVNTGELFF
cdr3_nt: TGTGCCAGCAGCTTAGCGGTCAACACCGGGGAGCTGTTTTTT

v_call: TRBV11-3
j_call: TRBJ2-7
clone_size: NA
d_call: NA
cdr3_aa: CASSLAIGYEQYF
cdr3_nt: TGTGCCAGCAGTCTAGCGATAGGCTACGAGCAGTACTTC

v_call: TRBV27
j_call: TRBJ1-2
clone_size: NA
d_call: TRBD1
cdr3_aa: CASSLKRQGAGGYTF
cdr3_nt: TGTGCCAGCAGTTTAAAGAGACAGGGGGCAGGAGGCTACACCTTC

v_call: TRBV19
j_call: TRBJ1-2
clone_size: NA
d_call: NA
cdr3_aa: CASSIGRRGYTF
cdr3_nt: TGTGCCAGTAGTATTGGGAGGCGTGGCTACACCTTC

v_call: TRBV5-6
j_call: TRBJ1-4
clone_size: NA
d_call: NA
cdr3_aa: CASSLSTNEKLFF
cdr3_nt: TGTGCCAGCAGCTTGTCAACTAATGAAAAACTGTTTTTT

v_call: TRBV2
j_call: TRBJ2-1
clone_size: NA
d_call: TRBD1
cdr3_aa: CASGDRGSYNEQFF
cdr3_nt: TGTGCCAGCGGAGACAGGGGCTCCTACAATGAGCAGTTCTTC